Listed below are T cell receptor beta chains from one sample, sequenced in a study of cytomegalovirus exposure and HLA in healthy donors. Clones were read by immunoSEQ multiplex PCR, and TCRdb kept only the in-frame ones, dropping some. The sample contains about 150,000 clones, 73% of which appear only once. Sequenced: PBMCs. These receptors all come from a woman aged 18-29 years in good health and CMV-seronegative. CDR3s include the opening cysteine and the closing phenylalanine or tryptophan. Fields, in order: V gene, J gene, CDR3 protein.

TRBV19	TRBJ2-3	CASSILAGARADTQYF
TRBV10-2	TRBJ1-2	CASSESKGRGLGYTF
TRBV7-3	TRBJ2-1	CASSRAGGPYNEQFF
TRBV6-4	TRBJ1-1	CASSRQENTEAFF
TRBV7-6	TRBJ1-2	CASSFGTENYGYTF
TRBV25-1	TRBJ1-2	CASRGDRGRIKGYTF
TRBV6-5	TRBJ1-5	CASSYSARGNQPQHF
TRBV4-3	TRBJ2-7	CASSQDRAGYEQYF
TRBV9	TRBJ2-1	CASSPTGGYNEQFF
TRBV28	TRBJ2-1	CASSLLGASYNEQFF
TRBV28	TRBJ2-3	CASSSGTAAGADTQYF
TRBV4-1	TRBJ2-4	CASSQDIQGAPKNIQYF
TRBV4-3	TRBJ2-1	CASSQSGRFREDEQFF
TRBV7-2	TRBJ1-1	CASSYSRTGVTEAFF
TRBV5-6	TRBJ2-4	CASSLARRGAAKNIQYF